The 18 T cell receptor beta chains reported below all come from one sample, sequenced in a study of CD8+ T cells in alopecia areata. Following RNA extraction, reverse transcription yielded cDNA that acted as the sequencing template. Measured with immunoSEQ multiplex PCR; TCRdb has only the in-frame clones, and not every one. The sample carries 140,000 to 150,000 clones, around 50% recorded once. Sequenced here: CD4+ T cells sorted from blood, sampled at week 0. Every receptor here comes from a human donor with alopecia areata.

V usage is TRBV29-1 and J usage is TRBJ1-5, with 9 bases matching TRBD1. This CDR3 contains 13 residues. CDR1 SQVTM and CDR2 ANQGSEA come from the germline V gene. The trim removed 7 bases at V and 7 bases at J, leaving 8 bases unmatched. The CDR3 sequence is CSAGQGRSQPQHF. CDR3 nucleotide sequence: TGCAGCGCTGGACAGGGGCGTTCGCAGCCCCAGCATTTT.

The chain employs TRBV19 and TRBJ1-2, with a possible D match to TRBD1 (6 bases). Germline CDR1 and CDR2: LNHDA and SQIVND (reference sequence). The V gene lost 7 bases and the J gene lost 0 bases, with 15 bases spanning the gap. This CDR3 contains 15 residues. The CDR3 sequence: CASNPDSASNYGYTF. In nucleotides, the CDR3 is TGTGCCAGTAACCCGGACAGCGCCTCTAACTATGGCTACACCTTC.

V usage is TRBV11-2 and J usage is TRBJ2-7; a weak D match, TRBD1 (6 bases). Germline-derived CDR1 and CDR2 are SGHAT and FQNNGV. V was cut by 2 bases and J by 2 bases, with 10 bases left in between. This CDR3 has 14 residues. CDR3 in DNA: TGTGCCAGCAGCTTAAGGGGGTATGCCTACGAGCAGTACTTC. Its protein product is CASSLRGYAYEQYF.

This chain connects TRBV27 to TRBJ2-2; D is perhaps TRBD1 or TRBD2 (5 bases each). The CDR3 runs 14 residues. Germline V gene sequence: CDR1 MNHEY, CDR2 SMNVEV (reference sequence). Trimming left V 8 bases short and J 8 bases short, with 18 bases between. CDR3 bases: TGTGCCAGCGGAAGAGGGGTTTTCACGGGGGAGCTGTTTTTT. As protein: CASGRGVFTGELFF.

The genes are TRBV7-9 and TRBJ2-4; TRBD2 agrees at 10 bases. Unmatched junction bases numbered 5, after V lost 5 bases and J lost 7 bases. CDR3 length equals 14 residues. The germline V gene has CDR1 SEHNR and CDR2 FQNEAQ (reference sequence). DNA of the CDR3: TGTGCCAGCAGCACTACTAGCGGGGCGAACATTCAGTACTTC. This translates into CASSTTSGANIQYF. Supplemented by reference TRBV7-9 and TRBJ2-4, the full variable domain reads DTGVSQNPRHKITKRGQNVTFRCDPISEHNRLYWYRQTLGQGPEFLTYFQNEAQLEKSRLLSDRFSAERPKGSFSTLEIQRTEQGDSAMYLCASSTTSGANIQYFGAGTRLSVL.

This clone has more than one count but fewer than ten. V gene TRBV29-1 combines with J gene TRBJ1-5; 8 bases align to TRBD1. The V gene's germline CDR1 is SQVTM and CDR2 ANQGSEA. The CDR3 is 12 residues long. The ends lost 7 bases at V and 6 bases at J; junction bases unmatched: 5. The CDR3 sequence is CSAGTGGQPQHF. DNA of the CDR3: TGCAGCGCCGGGACAGGCGGTCAGCCCCAGCATTTT.

The chain is built from TRBV19 and TRBJ2-7; TRBD1 matches at 7 bases. Germline V gene lookup returns CDR1 LNHDA and CDR2 SQIVND (reference sequence). With 5 bases clipped from V and 3 bases from J, the junction kept 10 bases outside the gene matches. The CDR3 runs to 15 residues. This chain's CDR3 is CASSERQGRGYEQYF. The CDR3 region has the DNA TGTGCCAGTAGTGAAAGACAGGGAAGAGGCTACGAGCAGTACTTC.

This clone was seen a few times. The V call is TRBV4-2, the J call TRBJ2-1; D call uncertain. Germline-derived CDR1 and CDR2 are LGHNA and YNFKEQ. Trimming left V 3 bases short and J 5 bases short, with 11 bases between. The CDR3 sequence is 14 residues long. The CDR3 DNA is TGTGCCAGCAGCCATGGTAGTCGGGACAATGAGCAGTTCTTC. This gives the protein CASSHGSRDNEQFF.

The table lists this clone with a count of one. In DNA, the CDR3 is TGCAGTGCTAGCCTAAAAGAGACCCAGTACTTC. This translates into CSASLKETQYF. The chain uses TRBV20-1 and TRBJ2-5, with no clear D. Trimming stripped 3 bases from V and 3 bases from J, with 5 bases between. The CDR3 loop spans 11 amino acids. The germline CDR1 and CDR2 sequences are DFQATT and SNEGSKA (reference sequence).

Concerning this clone: A read error may produce the germline difference seen at one junction end. The chain employs TRBV7-8 and TRBJ2-5; D unresolved. CDR3 size: 9 residues. Germline V gives CDR1 SGHVS, CDR2 FQNEAQ. CDR3 coding DNA: TGTGCCAGCAGCTTAGTTGATAACTTC. Its protein is CASSLVDNF. The full variable domain, with the rest looked up from reference TRBV7-8 and TRBJ2-5, is GAGVSQSPRYKVAKRGQDVALRCDPISGHVSLFWYQQALGQGPEFLTYFQNEAQLDKSGLPSDRFFAERPEGSVSTLKIQRTQQEDSAVYLCASSLVDNFGPGTRLLVL.

A few counts support this clone. The gene calls are TRBV23-1 and TRBJ1-2, with 8 bases identical to TRBD1. TRBV23-1 is assigned to the ORF class and has an uncertain function. V lost 4 bases and J lost 3; bases outside the gene matches: 19. The CDR3 has 19 amino acids. The CDR3 sequence: CASSLPPGTGPLWDYGYTF. The CDR3 region has the DNA TGCGCCAGCAGTCTACCTCCGGGGACAGGTCCCCTTTGGGACTATGGCTACACCTTC.

The V and J genes are TRBV2 and TRBJ1-5; D gene uncertain. The CDR3 totals 13 residues. Germline loops: CDR1 SNHLY, CDR2 FYNNEI. With 5 bases removed from V and 4 bases from J, the gap between germline ends came to 9 bases. The CDR3 DNA follows: TGTGCCAGCAGTAAGCAGGAGAATCAGCCCCAGCATTTT. As protein: CASSKQENQPQHF. Full variable domain (outside the CDR3, taken from reference TRBV2 and TRBJ1-5): EPEVTQTPSHQVTQMGQEVILRCVPISNHLYFYWYRQILGQKVEFLVSFYNNEISEKSEIFDDQFSVERPDGSNFTLKIRSTKLEDSAMYFCASSKQENQPQHFGDGTRLSIL.

The chain links TRBV10-3 to TRBJ1-2, with 7 bases matching TRBD1. This CDR3 has 14 amino acids. V was clipped by 6 bases and J by 9 bases; unmatched bases: 13. Germline V gene data show CDR1 as ENHRY and CDR2 as SYGVKD. CDR3 residues: CAIRSGTDIISYTF. For the CDR3, the DNA is TGTGCCATCAGGTCCGGGACAGATATTATTAGCTACACCTTC.

The rearrangement uses TRBV5-4 and TRBJ2-1; no clear D. CDR3 length: 14 residues. The V and J ends lost 4 bases and 5 bases respectively, with 13 bases between them. Per the germline V gene, CDR1 is SGHNT and CDR2 is YYREEE (reference sequence). In DNA, the CDR3 is TGTGCCAGCAGCCCAGACACGAAGAACAATGAGCAGTTCTTC. This gives the protein CASSPDTKNNEQFF.

This chain uses TRBV29-1 with TRBJ1-5; D is uncertain. The CDR3 loop spans 12 amino acids. Trimming took off 4 bases at V and 4 bases at J, with 8 bases between the two ends. Germline V gene lookup returns CDR1 SQVTM and CDR2 ANQGSEA. The DNA for the CDR3 is TGCAGCGTTGCAGGAATAAATCAGCCCCAGCATTTT. Residues: CSVAGINQPQHF.

The genes are TRBV5-4 and TRBJ2-1; D unresolved. V dropped 5 bases and J dropped 0 bases, with 9 bases sitting between them. This CDR3 contains 14 residues. Germline assignment: CDR1 SGHNT and CDR2 YYREEE (reference sequence). CDR3 coding DNA: TGTGCCAGCAGTCCTACCAGCTCCTACAATGAGCAGTTCTTC. As protein: CASSPTSSYNEQFF. The variable domain in full, completed from reference TRBV5-4 and TRBJ2-1, reads ETGVTQSPTHLIKTRGQQVTLRCSSQSGHNTVSWYQQALGQGPQFIFQYYREEENGRGNFPPRFSGLQFPNYSSELNVNALELDDSALYLCASSPTSSYNEQFFGPGTRLTVL.

V is TRBV14 and J is TRBJ2-6; D is uncertain. The V gene lost 4 bases and the J gene lost 1 base, with 14 bases spanning the gap. This CDR3 has 17 amino acids. Germline CDR1 reads SGHDN; CDR2 reads FVKESK. This CDR3 is CASSLRIGSSGANVLTF. DNA for the CDR3: TGTGCCAGCAGCCTTAGAATTGGGTCGTCTGGGGCCAACGTCCTGACTTTC.

This rearrangement joins TRBV5-1 to TRBJ2-1; D possibly uses TRBD1 or TRBD2 (6 bases each). The ends were cut back, 4 bases at V and 0 bases at J, with 14 bases in the middle. The length of the CDR3 is 16 residues. Germline CDR1 reads SGHRS; CDR2 reads YFSETQ. The CDR3 nucleotides are TGCGCCAGCAGCCCCACCAGGGGAGGCTCCTACAATGAGCAGTTCTTC. The encoded protein is CASSPTRGGSYNEQFF. Filled out from reference TRBV5-1 and TRBJ2-1, the complete variable domain reads KAGVTQTPRYLIKTRGQQVTLSCSPISGHRSVSWYQQTPGQGLQFLFEYFSETQRNKGNFPGRFSGRQFSNSRSEMNVSTLELGDSALYLCASSPTRGGSYNEQFFGPGTRLTVL.